This T cell receptor (beta chain) was documented in a study of shared clonotypes between healthy human individuals. Libraries were prepared by immunoSEQ multiplex PCR; TCRdb keeps only in-frame clonotypes and omits some of them. The sample comprises about 2 million clones, about 95% of which are singletons, and around 1% rests with the top ten. The naive CD8 fraction comprised CD45RO-negative cells positively selected for CCR7 and excluded terminally differentiated effector memory CD45RA+ cells. Sample: naive CD8+ T cells sorted from blood. The TCR originated in a man in his late teens or twenties in good health.

Here the CDR3 DNA reads TGTGCCAGCAGTGGGACTAGCGGAGACAATGAGCAGTTCTTC. Amino acids: CASSGTSGDNEQFF. This chain links TRBV6-1 with TRBJ2-1; 10 bases agree with TRBD2. The CDR3 is 14 residues long. Per germline, CDR1 MNHNS and CDR2 SASEGT. With V trimmed by 4 bases and J by 5 bases, 2 bases remained unmatched.